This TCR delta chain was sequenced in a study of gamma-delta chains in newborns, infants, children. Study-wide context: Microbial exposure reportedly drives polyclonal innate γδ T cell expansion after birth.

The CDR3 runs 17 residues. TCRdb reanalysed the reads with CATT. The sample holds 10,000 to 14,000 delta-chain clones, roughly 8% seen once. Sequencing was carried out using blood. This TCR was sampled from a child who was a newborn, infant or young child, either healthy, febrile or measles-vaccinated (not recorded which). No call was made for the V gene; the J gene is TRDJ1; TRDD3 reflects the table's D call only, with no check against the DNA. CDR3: CACDHVLGEPPADKLIF. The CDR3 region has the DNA TGTGCCTGTGACCATGTACTGGGGGAGCCGCCCGCCGATAAACTCATCTTT.